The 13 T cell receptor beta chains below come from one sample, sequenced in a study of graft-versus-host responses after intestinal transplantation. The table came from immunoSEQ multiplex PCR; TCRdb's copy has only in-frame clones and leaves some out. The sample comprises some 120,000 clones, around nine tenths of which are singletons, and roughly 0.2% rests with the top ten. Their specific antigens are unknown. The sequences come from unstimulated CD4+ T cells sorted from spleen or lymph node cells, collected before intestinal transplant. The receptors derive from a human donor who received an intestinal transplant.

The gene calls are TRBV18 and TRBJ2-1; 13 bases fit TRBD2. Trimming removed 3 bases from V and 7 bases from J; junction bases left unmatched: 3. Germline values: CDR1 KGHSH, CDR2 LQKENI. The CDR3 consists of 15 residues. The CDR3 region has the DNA TGTGCCAGCTCACCGGGACTAGCGGGGCGGAATGAGCAGTTCTTC. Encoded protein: CASSPGLAGRNEQFF.

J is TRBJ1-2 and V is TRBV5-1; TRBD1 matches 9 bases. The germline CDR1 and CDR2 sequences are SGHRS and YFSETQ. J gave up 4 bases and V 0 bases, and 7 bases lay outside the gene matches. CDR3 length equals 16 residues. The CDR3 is CASSLGFGTGSYGYTF. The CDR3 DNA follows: TGCGCCAGCAGCTTGGGGTTCGGGACAGGGAGCTATGGCTACACCTTC.

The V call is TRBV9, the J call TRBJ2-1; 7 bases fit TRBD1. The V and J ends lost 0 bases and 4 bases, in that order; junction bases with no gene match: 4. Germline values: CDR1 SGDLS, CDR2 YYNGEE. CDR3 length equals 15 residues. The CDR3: CASSVGGQPYNEQFF. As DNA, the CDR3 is TGTGCCAGCAGCGTAGGGGGACAGCCTTACAATGAGCAGTTCTTC.

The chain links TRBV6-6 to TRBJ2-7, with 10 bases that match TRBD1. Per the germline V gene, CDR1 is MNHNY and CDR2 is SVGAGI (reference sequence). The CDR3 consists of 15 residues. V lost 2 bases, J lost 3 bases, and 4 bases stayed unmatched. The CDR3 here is CASSYPGQGYYEQYF. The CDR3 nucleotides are TGTGCCAGCAGTTACCCGGGACAGGGGTACTACGAGCAGTACTTC.

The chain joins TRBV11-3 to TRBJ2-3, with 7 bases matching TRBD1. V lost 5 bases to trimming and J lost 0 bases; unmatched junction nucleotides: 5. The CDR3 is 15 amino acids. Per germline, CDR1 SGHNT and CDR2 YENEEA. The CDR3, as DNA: TGTGCCAGCAGCCCACAGGGGTCCAGCACAGATACGCAGTATTTT. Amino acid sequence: CASSPQGSSTDTQYF. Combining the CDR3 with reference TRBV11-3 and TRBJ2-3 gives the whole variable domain EAGVVQSPRYKIIEKKQPVAFWCNPISGHNTLYWYLQNLGQGPELLIRYENEEAVDDSQLPKDRFSAERLKGVDSTLKIQPAELGDSAVYLCASSPQGSSTDTQYFGPGTRLTVL.

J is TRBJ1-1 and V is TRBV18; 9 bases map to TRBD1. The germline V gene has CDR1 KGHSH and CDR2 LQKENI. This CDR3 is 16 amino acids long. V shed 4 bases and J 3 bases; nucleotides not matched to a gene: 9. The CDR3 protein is CASSLTIGQGHTEAFF. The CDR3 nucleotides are TGTGCCAGCTCACTAACCATCGGACAGGGGCACACTGAAGCTTTCTTT.

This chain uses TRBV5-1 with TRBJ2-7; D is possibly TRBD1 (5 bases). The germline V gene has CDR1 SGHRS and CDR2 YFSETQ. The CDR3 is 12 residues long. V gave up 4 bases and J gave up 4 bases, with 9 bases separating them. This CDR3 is CASSLSGYEQYF. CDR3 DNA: TGCGCCAGCAGCCTATCAGGGTACGAGCAGTACTTC.

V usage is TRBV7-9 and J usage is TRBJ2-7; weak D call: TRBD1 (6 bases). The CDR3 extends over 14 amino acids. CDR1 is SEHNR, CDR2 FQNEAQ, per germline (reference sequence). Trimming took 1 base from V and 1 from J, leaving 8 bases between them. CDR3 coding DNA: TGTGCCAGCAGCTTAGGACAGGCGTCCTACGAGCAGTACTTC. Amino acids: CASSLGQASYEQYF.

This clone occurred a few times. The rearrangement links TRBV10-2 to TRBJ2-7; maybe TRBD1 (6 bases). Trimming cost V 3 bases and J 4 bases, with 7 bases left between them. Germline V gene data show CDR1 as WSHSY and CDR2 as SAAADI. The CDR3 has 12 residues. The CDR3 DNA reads TGCGCCAGCAGTGAACAGGGATACGAGCAGTACTTC. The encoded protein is CASSEQGYEQYF.

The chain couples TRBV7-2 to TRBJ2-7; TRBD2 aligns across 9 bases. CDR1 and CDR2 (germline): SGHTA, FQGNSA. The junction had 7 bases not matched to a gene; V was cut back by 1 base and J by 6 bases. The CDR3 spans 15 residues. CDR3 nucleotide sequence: TGTGCCAGCAGCTTAGGTGGGACTAGCAGCTCCGAGCAGTACTTC. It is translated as CASSLGGTSSSEQYF.

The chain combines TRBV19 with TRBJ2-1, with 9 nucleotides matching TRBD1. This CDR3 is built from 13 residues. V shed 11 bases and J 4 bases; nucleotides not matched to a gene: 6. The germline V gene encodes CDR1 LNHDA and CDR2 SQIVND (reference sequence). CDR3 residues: CASHDRGYNEQFF. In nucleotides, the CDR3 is TGTGCCTCCCACGACAGGGGGTACAATGAGCAGTTCTTC.

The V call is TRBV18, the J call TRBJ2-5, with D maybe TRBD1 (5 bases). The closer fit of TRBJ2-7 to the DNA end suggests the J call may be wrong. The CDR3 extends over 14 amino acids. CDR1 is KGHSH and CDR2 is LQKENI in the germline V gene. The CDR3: CASSPTRVEFEQYF. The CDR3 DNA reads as TGTGCCAGCTCACCGACCAGGGTGGAGTTCGAGCAGTACTTC.

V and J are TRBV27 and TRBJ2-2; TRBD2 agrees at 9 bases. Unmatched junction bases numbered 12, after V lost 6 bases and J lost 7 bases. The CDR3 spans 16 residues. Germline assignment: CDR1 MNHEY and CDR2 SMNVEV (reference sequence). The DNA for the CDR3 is TGTGCCAGCAGACCTAGCGGGGTCGGGGATCACGGGGAGCTGTTTTTT. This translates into CASRPSGVGDHGELFF.